This TCR beta chain was documented in a study of CD8 T cells in ankylosing spondylitis (dated by TCRdb to the late 2010s). Notes on the research overall: To find TCR variants linked to disease, the study profiled T cell receptor beta repertoires in ankylosing spondylitis patients and healthy donors. The full study cohort was made up of about 25 ankylosing spondylitis patients and 108 healthy donors. Peripheral blood samples were taken, and synovial fluid was additionally collected from ankylosing spondylitis patients. Points the paper makes about the study in general: According to the report, matched synovial fluid samples from ankylosing spondylitis patients were significantly enriched for the disease-linked clones. A TCR beta motif made up of 7 to 9 highly homologous amino acid variants appeared to be characteristic of blood from ankylosing spondylitis patients. Some motif variants were previously reported in synovial fluid and blood of reactive arthritis patients, suggesting common disease-initiation mechanisms. The disease-linked clones showed a CD8+ phenotype and occurred at relatively low frequencies in peripheral blood.

The germline V gene (reference sequence) provides CDR1 SGHAT and CDR2 FQDESV. Reading from cysteine to phenylalanine, the CDR3 counts 19 amino acids. Only the CDR3 DNA is retained, 57 bases long and in frame from the first base. V has 5 bases trimmed and J has 4 bases trimmed; junction bases matching no gene number 14. Sequenced on an Illumina HiSeq 2500. TCR beta libraries were prepared by quantitative 5'-RACE with molecular barcodes. Regarding the original processing steps: A new computational method, built on a probabilistic model of VDJ rearrangement, was used to identify disease-linked TCR variants. The public reads were run again by TCRdb, first through fastp at Q25 and then through MiXCR, and only productive beta chains were kept. A single entry per CDR3 protein holds the most common genes and DNA from its merged rows. TCRdb's processing, not the authors', yielded these V and J calls. In this sample the table shows roughly 160,000 distinct CDR3 sequences, approximately 10% of which occur a single time. Jointly, the top ten make up roughly 16% of the sample.

In this sample, this clonotype turned up many times. What antigen it recognizes has not been identified. Nothing much larger sits one base from this clone, and base qualities are not available. The sequencing sample was made of blood, either unsorted or a sorted T cell fraction (not recorded which). This TCR was sampled from a female donor with ankylosing spondylitis or in good health (not recorded which). The chain was built from TRBV11-1 and TRBJ2-1; the junction holds 13 bases that match TRBD2. The CDR3 region reads CASSPGLAGALPEYNEQFF. The nucleotides read TGTGCCAGCAGCCCAGGACTAGCGGGAGCCCTCCCGGAATACAATGAGCAGTTCTTC.